This T cell receptor beta chain appears in the sequencing data of a study of technical replicates of blood from several donors. The germline V gene has CDR1 MDHEN and CDR2 SYDVKM. CDR3 length: 13 amino acids. V was clipped by 3 bases and J by 7 bases, with 10 bases between them. Some clones are missing from TCRdb's copy, which holds only in-frame ones; the method was immunoSEQ multiplex PCR. The data show tens of thousands of clones, roughly 94% seen once. The chain recombines TRBV28 with TRBJ2-1, with a possible D match to TRBD1 (5 bases). Source material: T cells isolated from PBMCs. This TCR was sampled from a human donor in good health. DNA for the CDR3: TGTGCCAGCAGTTTCGACAGCCGGAATGAGCAGTTCTTC. Protein sequence: CASSFDSRNEQFF.